Below, one T cell receptor (beta chain) is given with its context. Use of 60 Vbeta and 13 Jbeta primers characterized the PCR. Profiled with immunoSEQ multiplex PCR; TCRdb holds only in-frame clones, not every one. The sample records over 100,000 clones, around 73% being singletons. This CDR3 has 12 amino acids. Per germline, CDR1 SGDLS and CDR2 YYNGEE. The ends were cut back, 0 bases at V and 10 bases at J, with 8 bases in the middle. This record comes from a study of cytomegalovirus exposure and HLA in healthy donors. This sequence was found in a man aged 35 to 55 in good health and CMV-seronegative. The chain has TRBV9 and TRBJ2-1; D is uncertain. The sample consisted of PBMCs. The CDR3 here is CASSVALSEQFF. The CDR3 DNA follows: TGTGCCAGCAGCGTAGCCCTAAGCGAGCAGTTCTTC. Full variable domain (outside the CDR3, taken from reference TRBV9 and TRBJ2-1): DSGVTQTPKHLITATGQRVTLRCSPRSGDLSVYWYQQSLDQGLQFLIQYYNGEERAKGNILERFSAQQFPDLHSELNLSSLELGDSALYFCASSVALSEQFFGPGTRLTVL.